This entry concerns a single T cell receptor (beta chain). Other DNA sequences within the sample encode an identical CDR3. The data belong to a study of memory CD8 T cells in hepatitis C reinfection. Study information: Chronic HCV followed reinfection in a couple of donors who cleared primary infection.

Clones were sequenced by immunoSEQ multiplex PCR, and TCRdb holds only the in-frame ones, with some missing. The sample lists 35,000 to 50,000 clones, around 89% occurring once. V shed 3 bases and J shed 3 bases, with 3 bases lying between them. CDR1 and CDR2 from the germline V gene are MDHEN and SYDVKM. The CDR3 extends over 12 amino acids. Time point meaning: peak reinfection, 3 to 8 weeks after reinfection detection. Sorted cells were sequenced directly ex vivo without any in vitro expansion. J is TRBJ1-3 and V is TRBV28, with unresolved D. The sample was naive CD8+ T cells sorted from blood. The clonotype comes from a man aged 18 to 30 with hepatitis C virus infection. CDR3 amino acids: CASSFGGNTIYF. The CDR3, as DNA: TGTGCCAGCAGTTTCGGTGGAAACACCATATATTTT.